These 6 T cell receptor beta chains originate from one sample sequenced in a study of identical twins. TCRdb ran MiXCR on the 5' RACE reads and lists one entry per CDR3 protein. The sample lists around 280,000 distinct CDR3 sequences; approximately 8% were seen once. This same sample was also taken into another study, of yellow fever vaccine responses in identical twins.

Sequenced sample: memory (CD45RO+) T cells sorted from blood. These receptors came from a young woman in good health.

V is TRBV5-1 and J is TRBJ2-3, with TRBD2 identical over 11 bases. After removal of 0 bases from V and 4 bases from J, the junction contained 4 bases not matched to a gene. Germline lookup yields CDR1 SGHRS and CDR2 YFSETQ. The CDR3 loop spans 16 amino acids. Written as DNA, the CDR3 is TGCGCCAGCAGCTTGGCCATTAGCGGGAGGGCAGATACGCAGTATTTT. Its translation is CASSLAISGRADTQYF. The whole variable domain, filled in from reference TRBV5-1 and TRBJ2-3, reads KAGVTQTPRYLIKTRGQQVTLSCSPISGHRSVSWYQQTPGQGLQFLFEYFSETQRNKGNFPGRFSGRQFSNSRSEMNVSTLELGDSALYLCASSLAISGRADTQYFGPGTRLTVL.

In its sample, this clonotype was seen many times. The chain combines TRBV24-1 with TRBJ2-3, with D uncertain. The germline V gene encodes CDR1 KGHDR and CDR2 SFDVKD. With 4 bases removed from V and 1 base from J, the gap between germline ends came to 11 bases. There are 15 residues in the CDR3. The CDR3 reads CATSDLGPGTDTQYF. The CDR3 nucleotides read TGTGCCACCAGTGACCTCGGACCCGGCACAGATACGCAGTATTTT.

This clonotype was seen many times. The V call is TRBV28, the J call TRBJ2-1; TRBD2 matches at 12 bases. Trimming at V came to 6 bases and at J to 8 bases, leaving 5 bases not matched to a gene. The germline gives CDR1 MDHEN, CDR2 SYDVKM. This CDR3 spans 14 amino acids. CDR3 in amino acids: CASRSSGRAYEQFF. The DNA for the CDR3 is TGTGCCAGCAGATCTAGCGGGAGGGCCTATGAGCAGTTCTTC.

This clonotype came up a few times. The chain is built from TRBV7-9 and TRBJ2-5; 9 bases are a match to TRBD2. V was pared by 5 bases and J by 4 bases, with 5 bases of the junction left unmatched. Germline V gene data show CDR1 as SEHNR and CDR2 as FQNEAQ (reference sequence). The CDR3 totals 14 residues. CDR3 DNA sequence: TGTGCCAGCAGCGAACAGACTAGCGGAGAGACCCAGTACTTC. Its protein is CASSEQTSGETQYF.

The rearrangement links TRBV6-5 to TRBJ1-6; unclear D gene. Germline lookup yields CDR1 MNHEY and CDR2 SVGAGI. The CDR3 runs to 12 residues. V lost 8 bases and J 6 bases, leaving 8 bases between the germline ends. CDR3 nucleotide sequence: TGTGCCAGCGGTAGGATTAATTCACCCCTCCACTTT. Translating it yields CASGRINSPLHF.

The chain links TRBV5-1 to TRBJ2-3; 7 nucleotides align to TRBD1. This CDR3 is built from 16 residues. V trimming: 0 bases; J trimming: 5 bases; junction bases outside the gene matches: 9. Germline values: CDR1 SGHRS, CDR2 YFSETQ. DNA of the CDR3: TGCGCCAGCAGCTTGGCGGCCAGGGGGTCGATAGATACGCAGTATTTT. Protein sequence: CASSLAARGSIDTQYF.